This TCR beta chain was sequenced during a study of blood T cell repertoires in COVID-19. Study details: COVID-19 samples collected from the United States, Italy and Spain covered acute and convalescent phases. PBMCs, B-cell-depleted T cells, or T cells were the source of the cDNA or gDNA that made up the material.

This clone has only one observation. Sequencing was performed with immunoSEQ multiplex PCR; in TCRdb, only in-frame clones are kept and a portion is missing. The sample lists 410,000 or so clones, approximately 90% occurring once. Enrolment of Seattle patients took place during active infection, and they were followed longitudinally. The sequencing sample was made of peripheral blood. The clonotype originates from a woman aged 40 to 49 with COVID-19, enrolled during active disease.

DNA of the CDR3: TGCGCCAGCAGCCGTATGCTATCCGGGGGAACGGGAAACACCATATATTTT. Its translation is CASSRMLSGGTGNTIYF. This chain connects TRBV4-1 to TRBJ1-3, with D possibly being TRBD1 (5 bases). Trimming shortened V by 4 bases and J by 4 bases, and 20 bases separated the two germline ends. The CDR3 runs 17 residues. Germline CDR1 MGHRA, CDR2 YSYEKL.